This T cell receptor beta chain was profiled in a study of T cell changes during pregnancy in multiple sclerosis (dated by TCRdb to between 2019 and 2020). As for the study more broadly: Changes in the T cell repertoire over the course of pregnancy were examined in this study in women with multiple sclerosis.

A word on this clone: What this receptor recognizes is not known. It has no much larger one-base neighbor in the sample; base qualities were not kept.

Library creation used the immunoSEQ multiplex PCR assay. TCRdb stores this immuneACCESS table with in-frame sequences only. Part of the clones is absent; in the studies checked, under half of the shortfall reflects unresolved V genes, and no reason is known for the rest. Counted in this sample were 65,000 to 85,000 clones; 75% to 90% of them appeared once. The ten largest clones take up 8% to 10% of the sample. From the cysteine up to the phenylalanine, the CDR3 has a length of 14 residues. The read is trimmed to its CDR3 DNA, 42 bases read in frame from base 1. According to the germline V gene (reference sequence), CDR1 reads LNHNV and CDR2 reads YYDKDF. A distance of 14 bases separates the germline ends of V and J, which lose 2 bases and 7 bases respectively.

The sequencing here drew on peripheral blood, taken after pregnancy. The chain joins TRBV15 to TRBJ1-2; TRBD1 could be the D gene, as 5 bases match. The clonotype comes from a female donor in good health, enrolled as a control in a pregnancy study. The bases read TGTGCCACCAGCAGACAGGGCCAGGCGGCTGGCTACACCTTC. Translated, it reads CATSRQGQAAGYTF.